One TCR beta chain is described in this entry. The antigen remains undetermined. This sample is part of a study of beta chain features in type 1 diabetes. Study-wide findings and caveats: The study found moderately but significantly shorter TCRB CDR3s in all four CD4+ subsets of Type 1 diabetes patients.

Reverse transcribing all isolated RNA meant expressed TCRB transcripts were sequenced. Assay used: immunoSEQ multiplex PCR; TCRdb lists only in-frame clones, some missing. This sample has 160,000 or so clones, with almost 65% found just once. Sequenced: naive CD4+ T cells from blood. This clonotype originated in a man aged 30 to 39 with type 1 diabetes.

The chain's CDR3 is CASSPGTGSYNEQFF. CDR3 sequence (DNA): TGCGCCAGCAGCCCCGGGACAGGGTCCTACAATGAGCAGTTCTTC. This sequence joins TRBV4-3 and TRBJ2-1; TRBD1 aligns across 9 bases. The CDR3 extends over 15 amino acids. Germline-derived CDR1 and CDR2 are LGHNA and YSLEER. Trimming at V came to 4 bases and at J to 1 base, leaving 2 bases not matched to a gene.